The T cell receptor beta chain under discussion was sequenced for a study of blood T cells in healthy people across ages. As for this clonotype: Its antigen is unknown.

Findings and limits, study-wide: Without sorted subsets, naive and antigen-experienced compartments could not be conclusively compared. The study found more naive CD4+ cells and higher diversity in long-lived than aged donors. Per-million-T-cell TCR beta diversity fell roughly linearly with age.

The length of the CDR3 is 13 residues. The V end was cut by 3 bases, the J end by 6 bases, with 12 bases between. Germline V gives CDR1 GTSNPN, CDR2 SVGIG (reference sequence). Primers used in a second PCR of roughly 7 to 12 cycles were a sample-barcoded 5' primer and a J-beta primer mix. One entry per CDR3 protein, called by TCRdb with MiXCR from the 5' RACE reads. The table records about a million distinct CDR3 sequences, 40% to 60% of them present only once. Donors each provided about 9.5 milliliters of peripheral blood. Sample: blood. The sequence was collected from a man aged 25 to 40 in good health. This chain connects TRBV30 to TRBJ1-5; D is possibly TRBD1 (5 bases). DNA for the CDR3: TGTGCCTGGAGCCAACAGGAATTTCAGCCCCAGCATTTT. This sequence encodes CAWSQQEFQPQHF.